The 16 T cell receptor beta chains below all came from one sample that was sequenced in a study of early T cells in non-severe SARS-CoV-2 infection. One entry per CDR3 protein results from TCRdb running MiXCR on the 5' RACE reads. This sample has tens of thousands of distinct CDR3 sequences, with 11% found just once. Sequencing was carried out using whole blood. The receptors originated from an adult who was a healthcare worker with PCR-confirmed SARS-CoV-2 infection or an uninfected control (not recorded which).

The gene calls are TRBV5-6 and TRBJ2-7; TRBD1 is a possible D gene (6 bases). Germline CDR1 SGHDT, CDR2 YYEEEE. Trimming cost V 1 base and J 3 bases, with 11 bases left between them. The CDR3 consists of 14 residues. The CDR3 region has the DNA TGTGCCAGCAGCTTGTGGGGGACACACTACGAGCAGTACTTC. It codes for CASSLWGTHYEQYF.

The rearrangement joins TRBV19 to TRBJ2-7; no clear D gene. Trimming stripped 8 bases from V and 0 bases from J, with 17 bases between. Germline V CDR1 and CDR2: LNHDA, SQIVND (reference sequence). The CDR3 has 15 amino acids. The CDR3 sequence: CASQPQITSSYEQYF. The CDR3 DNA reads TGTGCCAGTCAACCCCAGATCACCAGCTCCTACGAGCAGTACTTC. The variable domain in full, completed from reference TRBV19 and TRBJ2-7, reads DGGITQSPKYLFRKEGQNVTLSCEQNLNHDAMYWYRQDPGQGLRLIYYSQIVNDFQKGDIAEGYSVSREKKESFPLTVTSAQKNPTAFYLCASQPQITSSYEQYFGPGTRLTVT.

This clonotype was recorded at least ten times. The chain is built from TRBV18 and TRBJ1-5; D gene unclear. The CDR3 totals 18 residues. Deletions cut 2 bases from V and 1 base from J, with 18 bases between. Germline lookup yields CDR1 KGHSH and CDR2 LQKENI. The CDR3 here is CASSPIPPGSMSNQPQHF. As DNA, the CDR3 is TGTGCCAGCTCACCAATTCCCCCAGGTAGTATGAGCAATCAGCCCCAGCATTTT.

This clonotype was observed a handful of times. Compared with germline, one end of the junction differs, possibly owing to a read error. The chain has TRBV7-7 and TRBJ2-1; TRBD2 matches at 8 bases. The germline V gene has CDR1 SSHAT and CDR2 FNYEAQ (reference sequence). The CDR3 loop spans 14 amino acids. CDR3 nucleotide sequence: TGTGCTAGCAGTCCGGGAGGGCCGCGGAATGAGCAGTTCTTC. Amino acid sequence: CASSPGGPRNEQFF. Full variable domain (remainder filled in from reference TRBV7-7 and TRBJ2-1): GAGVSQSPRYKVTKRGQDVTLRCDPISSHATLYWYQQALGQGPEFLTYFNYEAQPDKSGLPSDRFSAERPEGSISTLTIQRTEQRDSAMYRCASSPGGPRNEQFFGPGTRLTVL.

The chain has TRBV12-3 or TRBV12-4 and TRBJ2-3; D not certain. The CDR3 totals 13 residues. The V end lost 2 bases, the J end lost 0 bases, and 3 bases lay between the germline ends. The CDR3 nucleotides read TGTGCCAGCAGTTTATATAGCACAGATACGCAGTATTTT. Translating it yields CASSLYSTDTQYF.

This clonotype showed up just a few times. The rearrangement links TRBV24-1 to TRBJ1-1; D not resolved. The CDR3 is 12 residues long. From germline, CDR1 is KGHDR and CDR2 SFDVKD. V was clipped by 7 bases and J by 1 base, with 6 bases between them. CDR3 sequence: CATRGGNTEAFF. The CDR3 DNA reads TGTGCCACCAGGGGAGGGAACACTGAAGCTTTCTTT.

The genes are TRBV21-1 and TRBJ1-2. TRBV21-1 counts as a pseudogene. The CDR3 loop spans 12 amino acids. CDR3 loop: CASKNGQEGYTF. As DNA, the CDR3 is TGTGCCAGCAAGAACGGGCAGGAGGGCTACACCTTC.

This clonotype has a count of ten or more. The chain is built from TRBV6-6 and TRBJ2-6; D unclear. The CDR3 is made up of 15 amino acids. With 2 bases removed from V and 0 bases from J, the gap between germline ends came to 5 bases. Germline V gene sequence: CDR1 MNHNY, CDR2 SVGAGI (reference sequence). This chain's CDR3 is CASSYKGSGANVLTF. The CDR3 bases are TGTGCCAGCAGTTACAAAGGCTCTGGGGCCAACGTCCTGACTTTC.

CDR3 bases: TGTGCCAGCAGCTTAGTGCGGAGCTCCTACAATGAGCAGTTCTTC. Protein product: CASSLVRSSYNEQFF. This chain uses TRBV11-2 with TRBJ2-1; D gene unclear. CDR1 and CDR2 (germline): SGHAT, FQNNGV. The germline V and J ends were trimmed by 1 base and 0 bases, with 7 bases remaining between them. This CDR3 has 15 amino acids.

This clonotype was counted many times. The chain combines TRBV7-2 with TRBJ2-1; TRBD2 agrees at 8 bases. Germline trimming cut 4 bases from V and 8 bases from J; bases unmatched to any gene: 7. This CDR3 is built from 14 residues. The germline gives CDR1 SGHTA, CDR2 FQGNSA. CDR3 protein: CASSSGTSFYEQFF. CDR3 DNA sequence: TGTGCCAGCAGCTCAGGGACTAGTTTCTATGAGCAGTTCTTC.

The chain recombines TRBV2 with TRBJ2-7; 8 bases line up with TRBD2. Per germline, CDR1 SNHLY and CDR2 FYNNEI. The J segment lost 2 bases and the V segment lost 5 bases, leaving 8 bases of the junction unmatched. The CDR3 is 15 amino acids. In nucleotides, the CDR3 is TGTGCCAGCAGTCTAGCCGGGACTAGACCCTACGAGCAGTACTTC. Amino acid sequence: CASSLAGTRPYEQYF.

This chain links TRBV7-6 with TRBJ1-2; weak D call: TRBD1 (5 bases). Germline assignment: CDR1 SGHVS and CDR2 FNYEAQ. V was trimmed by 5 bases and J by 8 bases, leaving 24 bases between them. The CDR3 runs 16 residues. CDR3 region: CASSPQAGLQGRGYTF. Here the CDR3 DNA reads TGTGCCAGCAGCCCCCAGGCCGGACTCCAGGGAAGGGGCTACACCTTC.

The V and J genes are TRBV24-1 and TRBJ2-1; D is possibly TRBD2 (6 bases). Trimming shortened V by 9 bases and J by 7 bases, and 27 bases separated the two germline ends. The length of the CDR3 is 17 residues. Per germline, CDR1 KGHDR and CDR2 SFDVKD. The CDR3 protein is CATGRGTPSGRVNEQFF. The CDR3 nucleotides read TGTGCCACCGGTCGAGGGACTCCATCCGGACGTGTGAATGAGCAGTTCTTC.

This clonotype was counted only a few times. The chain has TRBV28 and TRBJ1-4; no clear D. From germline, CDR1 is MDHEN and CDR2 SYDVKM. Deletions cut 6 bases from V and 4 bases from J, with 9 bases between. The CDR3 is made up of 13 amino acids. DNA of the CDR3: TGTGCCAGCAGCCAAAGGGATAATGAAAAACTGTTTTTT. As protein: CASSQRDNEKLFF.

The sample holds a few counts of this clonotype. The gene calls are TRBV4-1 and TRBJ1-1; D remains ambiguous. The CDR3 is 16 residues long. Trimming stripped 1 base from V and 10 bases from J, with 22 bases between. Germline-derived CDR1 and CDR2 are MGHRA and YSYEKL. The CDR3 here is CASSQGPGKKPPGAFF. The CDR3 DNA is TGCGCCAGCAGCCAAGGGCCGGGGAAGAAGCCCCCGGGAGCTTTCTTT.

This clonotype was counted a few times. This chain joins TRBV6-6 and TRBJ1-5, with D possibly matching TRBD1 (5 bases). The V gene lost 8 bases and the J gene lost 0 bases, with 14 bases spanning the gap. The CDR3 is 15 amino acids. CDR1 and CDR2 (germline): MNHNY, SVGAGI (reference sequence). The CDR3 spells CASRLQGYSNQPQHF. The CDR3 bases are TGTGCCAGCCGCTTGCAGGGATATAGCAATCAGCCCCAGCATTTT.